Given below is one TCR beta chain in context. Followed longitudinally, the Seattle patients had been enrolled during active infection. These data are taken from a study of blood T cell repertoires in COVID-19. About the study: The cDNA or gDNA used as material had been derived from T cells, B-cell-depleted T cells, or PBMCs.

The CDR3 loop spans 14 amino acids. Germline CDR1 and CDR2: KGHSH and LQKENI. Trimming cost V 5 bases and J 3 bases, with 10 bases left between them. In the original workflow: Amplification of reference gene primers provided the estimated nucleated cell counts. Data came from immunoSEQ multiplex PCR; TCRdb stores just in-frame clones and leaves some out. That table is the source of V, J and clone size, and D and trimming were worked out from the DNA. The sample consists of under 250,000 clones, roughly 88% of them appearing once. Material: peripheral blood. This TCR was recovered from a middle-aged man with COVID-19, enrolled during active disease. The V gene is TRBV18, the J gene TRBJ2-2; perhaps TRBD2 as D (5 bases). The CDR3 loop reads CASSSSGYTGELFF. The CDR3 region has the DNA TGTGCCAGCTCATCAAGCGGCTACACCGGGGAGCTGTTTTTT.